This entry describes one T cell receptor (beta chain). These data are taken from a study of blood T cell repertoires in COVID-19. CDR1 is SGHTA and CDR2 is FQGNSA in the germline V gene. There are 13 residues in the CDR3. The V end was cut by 5 bases, the J end by 7 bases, with 14 bases between. Produced via immunoSEQ multiplex PCR; TCRdb's table is partial and in-frame only. The data contain under 300,000 clones, around 88% of them singletons. The sequenced sample was peripheral blood. The sequence was collected from an elderly man with acute or convalescent COVID-19. This chain uses TRBV7-2 with TRBJ2-5; possible D gene TRBD1, 7 bases. The CDR3 protein is CASSVDRRGTQYF. DNA for the CDR3: TGTGCCAGCAGCGTGGACAGGCGGGGGACCCAGTACTTC. The whole variable domain, filled in from reference TRBV7-2 and TRBJ2-5, reads GAGVSQSPSNKVTEKGKDVELRCDPISGHTALYWYRQSLGQGLEFLIYFQGNSAPDKSGLPSDRFSAERTGGSVSTLTIQRTQQEDSAVYLCASSVDRRGTQYFGPGTRLLVL.